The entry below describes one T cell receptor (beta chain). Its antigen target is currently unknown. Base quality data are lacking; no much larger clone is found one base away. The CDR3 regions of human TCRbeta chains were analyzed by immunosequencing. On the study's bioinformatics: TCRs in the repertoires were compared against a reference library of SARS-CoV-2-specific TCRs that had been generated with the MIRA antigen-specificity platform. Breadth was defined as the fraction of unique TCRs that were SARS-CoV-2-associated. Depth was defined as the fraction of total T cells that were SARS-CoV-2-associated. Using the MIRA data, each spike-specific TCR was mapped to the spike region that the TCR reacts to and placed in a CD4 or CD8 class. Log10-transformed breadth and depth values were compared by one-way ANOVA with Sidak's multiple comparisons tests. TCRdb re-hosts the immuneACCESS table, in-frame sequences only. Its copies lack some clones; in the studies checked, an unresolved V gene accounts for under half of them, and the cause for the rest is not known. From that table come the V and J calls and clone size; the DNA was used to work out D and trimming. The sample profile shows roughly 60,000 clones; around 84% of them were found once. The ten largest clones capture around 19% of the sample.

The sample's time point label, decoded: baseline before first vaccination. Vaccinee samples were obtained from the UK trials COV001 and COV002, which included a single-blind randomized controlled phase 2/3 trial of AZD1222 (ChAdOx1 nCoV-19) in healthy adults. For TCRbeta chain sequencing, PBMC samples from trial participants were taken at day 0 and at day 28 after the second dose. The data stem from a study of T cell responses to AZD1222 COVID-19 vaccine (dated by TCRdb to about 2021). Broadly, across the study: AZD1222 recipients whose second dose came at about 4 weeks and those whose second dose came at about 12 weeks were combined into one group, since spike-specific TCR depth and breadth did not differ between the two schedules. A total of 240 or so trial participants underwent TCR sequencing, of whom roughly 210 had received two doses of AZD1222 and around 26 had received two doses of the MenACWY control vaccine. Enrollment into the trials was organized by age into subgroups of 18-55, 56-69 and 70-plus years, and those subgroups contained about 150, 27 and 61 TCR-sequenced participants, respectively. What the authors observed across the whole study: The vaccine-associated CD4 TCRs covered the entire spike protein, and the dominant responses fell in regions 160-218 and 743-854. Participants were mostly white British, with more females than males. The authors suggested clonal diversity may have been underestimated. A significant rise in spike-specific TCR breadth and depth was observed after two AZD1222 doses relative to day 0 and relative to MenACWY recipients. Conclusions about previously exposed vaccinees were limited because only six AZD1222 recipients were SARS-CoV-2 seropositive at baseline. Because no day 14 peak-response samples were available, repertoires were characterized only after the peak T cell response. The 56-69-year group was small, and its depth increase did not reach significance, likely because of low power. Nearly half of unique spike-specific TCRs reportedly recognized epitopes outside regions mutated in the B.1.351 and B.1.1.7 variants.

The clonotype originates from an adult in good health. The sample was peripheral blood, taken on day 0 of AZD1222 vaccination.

The CDR3 is CASSLTSGNYPDTQYF. At the DNA level, the sequence is TGTGCCAGCAGCCTGACTAGCGGAAACTATCCAGATACGCAGTATTTT. This chain is built from TRBV7-2 and TRBJ2-3; TRBD2 agrees with 9 junctional bases. Compared with germline, V lacks 5 bases and J lacks 4 bases; bases without a gene match: 10. The CDR3, cysteine through phenylalanine, is 16 amino acids long. This entry keeps only the CDR3 DNA: 48 bases, framed from base 1. The germline V gene provides CDR1 SGHTA and CDR2 FQGNSA.